The text below deals with one T cell receptor beta chain. Its antigen is not known. With 6 bases removed from V and 4 bases from J, the gap between germline ends came to 12 bases. The CDR3 covers 12 residues. Germline V CDR1 and CDR2: SQVTM, ANQGSEA. All the people who gave samples were healthy bone marrow donors. The data belong to a study of cytomegalovirus exposure and HLA in healthy donors. This PCR relied on a set of 60 Vbeta primers and 13 Jbeta primers. Profiled with immunoSEQ multiplex PCR; TCRdb holds only in-frame clones, not every one. Found here are 60,000 to 70,000 clones, around four fifths of them singletons; the top ten hold more than 5%. Whole-study findings and limits: In a later analysis, across HLA loci, associated TCR counts were highest for DRB1, lowest for HLA-C. Previous analysis showed most TCR beta V segments were productive about 87% or about 30% of the time.

The gene calls are TRBV29-1 and TRBJ1-2; D is possibly TRBD1 (5 bases). This receptor was identified in a male donor in good health and CMV-seropositive. The sample consisted of PBMCs. This chain's CDR3 is CSVGTGVYGYTF. The CDR3 nucleotides are TGCAGCGTAGGGACTGGGGTCTATGGCTACACCTTC.